A single TCR beta chain is shown here with its context. Its specificity is unknown. V lost 0 bases to trimming and J lost 6 bases; unmatched junction nucleotides: 5. Germline CDR1 reads SEHNR; CDR2 reads FQNEAQ (reference sequence). The CDR3 length is 16 residues. The data were obtained in a study of CD4+ T cells in melanoma. Findings of the study overall: A reported correlation linked neoantigen-specific CD4+ T cells to CD8+, macrophage and B cell function. Diverse differentiation states were reported for melanoma neoantigen-specific CD4+ T cells.

TCRdb's copy holds only in-frame clones and misses some; the assay was immunoSEQ multiplex PCR. In the table there are 45,000 or so clones, about 91% of which are singletons. What was sequenced was peripheral blood. This sequence was found in a human donor with melanoma. The V call is TRBV7-9, the J call TRBJ1-5; TRBD1 matches at 10 bases. The CDR3 spells CASSLAVTGGSQPQHF. DNA for the CDR3: TGTGCCAGCAGCTTAGCGGTGACAGGGGGCAGTCAGCCCCAGCATTTT.